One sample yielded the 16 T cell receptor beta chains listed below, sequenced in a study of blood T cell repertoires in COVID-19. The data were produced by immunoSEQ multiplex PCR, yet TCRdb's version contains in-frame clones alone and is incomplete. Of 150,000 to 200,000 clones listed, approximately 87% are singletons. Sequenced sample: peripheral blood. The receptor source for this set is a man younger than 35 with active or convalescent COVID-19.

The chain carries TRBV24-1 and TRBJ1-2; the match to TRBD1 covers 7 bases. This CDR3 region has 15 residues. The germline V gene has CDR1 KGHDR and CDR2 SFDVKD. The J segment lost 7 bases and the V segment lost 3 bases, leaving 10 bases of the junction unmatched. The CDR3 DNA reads TGTGCCACCAGTGATCCCCCGACAGGGAGACCTGGCTACACCTTC. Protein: CATSDPPTGRPGYTF.

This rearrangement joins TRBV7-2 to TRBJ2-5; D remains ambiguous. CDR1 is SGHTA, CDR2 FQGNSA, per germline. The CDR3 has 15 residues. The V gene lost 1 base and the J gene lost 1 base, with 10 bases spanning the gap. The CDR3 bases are TGTGCCAGCAGCTTAGATCGCACTACCCAAGAGACCCAGTACTTC. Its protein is CASSLDRTTQETQYF.

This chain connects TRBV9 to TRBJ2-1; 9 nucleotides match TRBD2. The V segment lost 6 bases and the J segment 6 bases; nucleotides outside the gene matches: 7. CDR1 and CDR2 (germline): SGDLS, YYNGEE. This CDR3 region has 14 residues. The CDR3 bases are TGTGCCAGCATCGACACTAGCGGGTCCAATGAGCAGTTCTTC. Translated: CASIDTSGSNEQFF.

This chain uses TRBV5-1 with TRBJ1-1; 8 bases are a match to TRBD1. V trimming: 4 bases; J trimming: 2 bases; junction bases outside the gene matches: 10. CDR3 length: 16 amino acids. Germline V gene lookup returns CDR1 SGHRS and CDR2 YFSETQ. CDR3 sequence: CASSRIPTGVNTEAFF. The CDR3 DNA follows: TGCGCCAGCAGCCGAATCCCGACAGGGGTCAACACTGAAGCTTTCTTT. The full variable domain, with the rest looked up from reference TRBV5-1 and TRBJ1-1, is KAGVTQTPRYLIKTRGQQVTLSCSPISGHRSVSWYQQTPGQGLQFLFEYFSETQRNKGNFPGRFSGRQFSNSRSEMNVSTLELGDSALYLCASSRIPTGVNTEAFFGQGTRLTVV.

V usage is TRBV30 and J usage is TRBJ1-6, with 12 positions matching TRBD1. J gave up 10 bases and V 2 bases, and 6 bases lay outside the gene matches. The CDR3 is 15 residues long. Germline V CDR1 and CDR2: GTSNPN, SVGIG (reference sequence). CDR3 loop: CAWSQGTGGSSPLHF. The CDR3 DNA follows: TGTGCCTGGAGTCAAGGGACAGGGGGCTCATCACCCCTCCACTTT.

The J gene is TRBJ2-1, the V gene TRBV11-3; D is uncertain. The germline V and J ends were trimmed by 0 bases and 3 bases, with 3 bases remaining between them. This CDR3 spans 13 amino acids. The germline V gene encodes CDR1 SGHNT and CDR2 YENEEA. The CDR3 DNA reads TGTGCCAGCAGCTTAGAGCGCTACAATGAGCAGTTCTTC. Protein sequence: CASSLERYNEQFF. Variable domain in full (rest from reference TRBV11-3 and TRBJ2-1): EAGVVQSPRYKIIEKKQPVAFWCNPISGHNTLYWYLQNLGQGPELLIRYENEEAVDDSQLPKDRFSAERLKGVDSTLKIQPAELGDSAVYLCASSLERYNEQFFGPGTRLTVL.

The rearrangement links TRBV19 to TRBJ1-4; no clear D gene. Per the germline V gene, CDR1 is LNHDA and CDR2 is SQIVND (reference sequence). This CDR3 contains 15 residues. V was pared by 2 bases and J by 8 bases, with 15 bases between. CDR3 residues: CASSISWVSGEKLFF. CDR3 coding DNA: TGTGCCAGTAGTATATCGTGGGTGAGCGGCGAAAAACTGTTTTTT.

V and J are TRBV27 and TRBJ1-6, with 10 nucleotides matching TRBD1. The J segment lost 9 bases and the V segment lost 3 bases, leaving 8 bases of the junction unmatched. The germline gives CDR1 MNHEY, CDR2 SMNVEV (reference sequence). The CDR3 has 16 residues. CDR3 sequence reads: CASSFTGQGLSSPLHF. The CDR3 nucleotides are TGTGCCAGCAGTTTTACGGGACAGGGGTTAAGTTCACCCCTCCACTTT.

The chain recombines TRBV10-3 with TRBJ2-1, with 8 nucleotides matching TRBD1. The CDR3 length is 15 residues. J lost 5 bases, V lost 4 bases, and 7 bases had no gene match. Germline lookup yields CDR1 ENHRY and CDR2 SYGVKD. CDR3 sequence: CAISGSDRANNEQFF. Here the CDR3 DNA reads TGTGCCATCAGTGGGTCGGACAGGGCTAACAATGAGCAGTTCTTC.

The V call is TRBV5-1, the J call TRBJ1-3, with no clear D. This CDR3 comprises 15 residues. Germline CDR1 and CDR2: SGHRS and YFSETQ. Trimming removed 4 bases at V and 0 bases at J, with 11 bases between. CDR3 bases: TGCGCCAGCAGCCCAAACGGTGACTCTGGAAACACCATATATTTT. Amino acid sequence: CASSPNGDSGNTIYF.

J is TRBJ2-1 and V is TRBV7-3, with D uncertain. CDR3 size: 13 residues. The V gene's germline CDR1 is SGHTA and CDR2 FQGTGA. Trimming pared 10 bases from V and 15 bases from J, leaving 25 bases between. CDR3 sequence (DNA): TGTGCCACCCTACCTCGGCAGACAAACGTCTTGTTCTTC. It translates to CATLPRQTNVLFF.

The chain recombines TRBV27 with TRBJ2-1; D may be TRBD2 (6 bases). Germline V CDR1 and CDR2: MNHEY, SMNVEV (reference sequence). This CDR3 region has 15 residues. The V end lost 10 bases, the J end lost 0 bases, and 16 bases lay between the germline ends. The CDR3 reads CATLGISGSYNEQFF. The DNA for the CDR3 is TGTGCCACTCTGGGGATTAGCGGCTCCTACAATGAGCAGTTCTTC.

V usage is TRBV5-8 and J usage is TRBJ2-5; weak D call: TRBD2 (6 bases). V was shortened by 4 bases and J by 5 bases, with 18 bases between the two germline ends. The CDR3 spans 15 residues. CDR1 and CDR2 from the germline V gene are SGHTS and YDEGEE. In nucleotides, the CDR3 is TGTGCCAGCAGCCCGGGGGACCCCCCCGGGGAGACCCAGTACTTC. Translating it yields CASSPGDPPGETQYF.

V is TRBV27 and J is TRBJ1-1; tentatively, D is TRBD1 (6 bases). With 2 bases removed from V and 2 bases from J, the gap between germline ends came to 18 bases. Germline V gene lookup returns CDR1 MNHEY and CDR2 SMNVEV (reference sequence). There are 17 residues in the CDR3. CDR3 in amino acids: CASSLRGGRASNTEAFF. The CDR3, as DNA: TGTGCCAGCAGTTTAAGGGGGGGACGGGCTTCAAACACTGAAGCTTTCTTT.

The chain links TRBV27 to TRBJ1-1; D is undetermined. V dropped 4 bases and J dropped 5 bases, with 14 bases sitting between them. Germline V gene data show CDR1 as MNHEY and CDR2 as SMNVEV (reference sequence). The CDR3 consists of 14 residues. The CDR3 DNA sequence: TGTGCCAGCAGTTCTGCGGGCATGGGGACTGAAGCTTTCTTT. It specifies CASSSAGMGTEAFF.

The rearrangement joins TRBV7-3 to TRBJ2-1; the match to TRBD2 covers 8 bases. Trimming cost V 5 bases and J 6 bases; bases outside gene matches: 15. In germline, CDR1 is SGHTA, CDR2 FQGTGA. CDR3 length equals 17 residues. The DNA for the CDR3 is TGTGCCAGCAGCGTGGGCACCGGACTAGCCCAAGGCAATGAGCAGTTCTTC. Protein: CASSVGTGLAQGNEQFF.